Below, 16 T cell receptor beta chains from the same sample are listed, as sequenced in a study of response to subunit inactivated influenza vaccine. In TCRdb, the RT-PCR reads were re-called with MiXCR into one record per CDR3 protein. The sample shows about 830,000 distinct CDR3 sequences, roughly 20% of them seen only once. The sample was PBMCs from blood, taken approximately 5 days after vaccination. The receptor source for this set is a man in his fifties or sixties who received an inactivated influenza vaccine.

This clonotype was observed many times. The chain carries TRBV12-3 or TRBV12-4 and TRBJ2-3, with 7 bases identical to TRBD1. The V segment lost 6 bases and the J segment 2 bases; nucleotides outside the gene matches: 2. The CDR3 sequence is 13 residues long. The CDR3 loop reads CASSGTVTDTQYF. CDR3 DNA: TGTGCCAGCAGCGGGACAGTCACAGATACGCAGTATTTT.

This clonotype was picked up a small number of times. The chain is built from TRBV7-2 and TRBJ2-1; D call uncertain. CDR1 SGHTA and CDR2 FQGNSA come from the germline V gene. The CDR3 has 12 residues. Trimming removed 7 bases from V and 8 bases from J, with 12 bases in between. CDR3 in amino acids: CASKRIGDEQFF. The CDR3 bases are TGTGCCAGCAAAAGGATAGGCGATGAGCAGTTCTTC.

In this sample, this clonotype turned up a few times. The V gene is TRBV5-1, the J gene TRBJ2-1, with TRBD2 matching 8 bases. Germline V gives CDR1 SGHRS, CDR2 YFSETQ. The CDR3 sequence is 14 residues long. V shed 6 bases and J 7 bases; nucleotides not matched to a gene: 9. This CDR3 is CASKPGGAKNEQFF. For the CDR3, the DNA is TGCGCCAGCAAGCCCGGGGGGGCCAAAAATGAGCAGTTCTTC.

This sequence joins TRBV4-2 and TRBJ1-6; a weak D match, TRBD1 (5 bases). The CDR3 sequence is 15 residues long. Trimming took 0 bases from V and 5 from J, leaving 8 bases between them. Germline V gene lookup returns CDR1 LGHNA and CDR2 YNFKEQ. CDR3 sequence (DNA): TGTGCCAGCAGCCAAGATCGCAGGGATAATTCACCCCTCCACTTT. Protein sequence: CASSQDRRDNSPLHF.

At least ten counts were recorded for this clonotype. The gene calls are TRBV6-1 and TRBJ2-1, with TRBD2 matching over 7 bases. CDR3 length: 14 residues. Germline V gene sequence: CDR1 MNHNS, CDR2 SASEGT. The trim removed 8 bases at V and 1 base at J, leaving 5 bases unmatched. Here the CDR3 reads CASSGGASYNEQFF. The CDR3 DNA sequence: TGTGCCAGCTCGGGGGGAGCGTCCTACAATGAGCAGTTCTTC.

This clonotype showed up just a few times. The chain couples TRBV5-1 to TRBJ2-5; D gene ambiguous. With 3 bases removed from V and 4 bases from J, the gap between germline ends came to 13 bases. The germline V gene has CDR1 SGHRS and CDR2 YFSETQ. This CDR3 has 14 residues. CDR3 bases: TGCGCCAGCAGCTACGAAGTAAGCCCAGAGACCCAGTACTTC. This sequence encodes CASSYEVSPETQYF.

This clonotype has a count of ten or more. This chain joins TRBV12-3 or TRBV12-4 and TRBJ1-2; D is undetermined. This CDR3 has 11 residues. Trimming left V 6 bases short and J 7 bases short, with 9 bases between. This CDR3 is CASSNRFGYTF. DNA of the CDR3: TGTGCCAGCAGCAACCGTTTTGGCTACACCTTC.

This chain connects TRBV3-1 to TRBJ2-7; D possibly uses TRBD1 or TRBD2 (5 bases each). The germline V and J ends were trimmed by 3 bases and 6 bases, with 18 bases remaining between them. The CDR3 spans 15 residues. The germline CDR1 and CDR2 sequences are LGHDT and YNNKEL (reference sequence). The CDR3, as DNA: TGTGCCAGCAGCCAGAAGAATCAGGGACCGATCGAGCAGTACTTC. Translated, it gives CASSQKNQGPIEQYF.

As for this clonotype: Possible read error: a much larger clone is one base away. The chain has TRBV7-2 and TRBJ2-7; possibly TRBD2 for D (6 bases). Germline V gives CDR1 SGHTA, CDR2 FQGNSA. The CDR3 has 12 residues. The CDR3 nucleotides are TGTGCCAGCAGCTGGACTAACGACGAGCAGCACTTC. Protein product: CASSWTNDEQHF.

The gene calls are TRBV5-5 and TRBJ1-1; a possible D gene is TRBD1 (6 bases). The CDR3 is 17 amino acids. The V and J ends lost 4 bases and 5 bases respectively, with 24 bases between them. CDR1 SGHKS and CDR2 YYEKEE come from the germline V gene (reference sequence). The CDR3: CASSPWGPARGNTEAFF. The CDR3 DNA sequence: TGTGCCAGCAGCCCTTGGGGCCCGGCCAGGGGTAATACTGAAGCTTTCTTT.

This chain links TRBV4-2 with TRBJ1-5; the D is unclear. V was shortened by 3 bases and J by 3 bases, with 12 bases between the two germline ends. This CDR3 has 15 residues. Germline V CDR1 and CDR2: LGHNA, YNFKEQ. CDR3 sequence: CASSQDLRTNQPQHF. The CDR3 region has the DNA TGTGCCAGCAGCCAGGACCTAAGAACCAATCAGCCCCAGCATTTT.

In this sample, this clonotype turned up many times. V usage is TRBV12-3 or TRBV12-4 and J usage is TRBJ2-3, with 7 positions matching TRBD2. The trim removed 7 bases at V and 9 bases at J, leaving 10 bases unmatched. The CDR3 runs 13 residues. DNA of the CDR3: TGTGCCAGCATTCAGTCTTTGGGGGGGACGCAGTATTTT. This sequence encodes CASIQSLGGTQYF.

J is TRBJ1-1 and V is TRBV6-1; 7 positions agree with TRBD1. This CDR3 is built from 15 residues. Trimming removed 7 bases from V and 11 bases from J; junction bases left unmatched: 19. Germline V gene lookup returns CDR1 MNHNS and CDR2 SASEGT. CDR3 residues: CASTPNRGRSLVAFF. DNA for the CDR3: TGTGCCAGCACACCCAACAGGGGAAGGAGCCTGGTGGCTTTCTTT.

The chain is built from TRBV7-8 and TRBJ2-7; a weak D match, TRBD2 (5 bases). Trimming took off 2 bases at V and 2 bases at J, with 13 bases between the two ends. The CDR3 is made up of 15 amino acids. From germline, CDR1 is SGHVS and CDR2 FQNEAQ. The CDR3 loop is CASSLRSSRAYEQYF. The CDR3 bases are TGTGCCAGCAGCTTAAGGTCTAGCCGTGCCTACGAGCAGTACTTC. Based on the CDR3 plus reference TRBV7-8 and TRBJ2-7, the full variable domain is GAGVSQSPRYKVAKRGQDVALRCDPISGHVSLFWYQQALGQGPEFLTYFQNEAQLDKSGLPSDRFFAERPEGSVSTLKIQRTQQEDSAVYLCASSLRSSRAYEQYFGPGTRLTVT.

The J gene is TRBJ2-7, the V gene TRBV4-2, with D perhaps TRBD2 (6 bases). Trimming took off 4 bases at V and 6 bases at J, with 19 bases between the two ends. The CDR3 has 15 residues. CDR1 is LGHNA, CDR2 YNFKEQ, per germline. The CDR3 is CASSPAGVAAPEQYF. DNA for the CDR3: TGTGCCAGCAGCCCAGCCGGGGTAGCGGCCCCCGAGCAGTACTTC.

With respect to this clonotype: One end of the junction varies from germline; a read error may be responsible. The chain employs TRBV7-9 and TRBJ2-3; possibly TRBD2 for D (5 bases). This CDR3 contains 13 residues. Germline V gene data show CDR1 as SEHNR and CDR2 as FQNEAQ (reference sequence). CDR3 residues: CASSLPSRDTQYF. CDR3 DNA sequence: TGTGCCAGCAGCTTACCTAGCAGAGATACGCAGTATTTT.